This record concerns one TCR beta chain sequence. No antigen is known for it. This table comes from immunoSEQ multiplex PCR, and its TCRdb copy is limited to in-frame clones, with some not included. The sample has 150,000 or so clones, roughly four fifths seen once. The data originate from a study of cytotoxic CD8 clonotypes in ibrutinib-treated CLL. For the study at large: Response material was collected after a median around 12 months of treatment, range 6 to 36. An average of roughly 250,000 productive templates and tens of thousands of productive rearrangements was obtained per sample.

There are 13 residues in the CDR3. The V end was cut by 0 bases, the J end by 1 base, with 4 bases between. Germline V gene lookup returns CDR1 SGDLS and CDR2 YYNGEE. Notes on the study in general: Elevated clonality accompanied ibrutinib response, with a return toward baseline values at progression.

This chain joins TRBV9 and TRBJ1-2; D is unresolved. This sample comprised PBMCs, obtained after 24 months of ibrutinib treatment. This receptor was identified in a human donor with chronic lymphocytic leukemia. The CDR3: CASSVAHNYGYTF. CDR3 coding DNA: TGTGCCAGCAGCGTAGCCCATAACTATGGCTACACCTTC. Drawing the rest from reference TRBV9 and TRBJ1-2, the complete variable domain is DSGVTQTPKHLITATGQRVTLRCSPRSGDLSVYWYQQSLDQGLQFLIQYYNGEERAKGNILERFSAQQFPDLHSELNLSSLELGDSALYFCASSVAHNYGYTFGSGTRLTVV.